This TCR beta chain was identified during a study of T cells in Graves' hyperthyroidism and ophthalmopathy. CDR3 length: 13 amino acids. Germline-derived CDR1 and CDR2 are LNHDA and SQIVND (reference sequence). The ends were cut back, 6 bases at V and 2 bases at J, with 8 bases in the middle. Amplification of TCR beta CDR3 regions was performed using RNA transcripts as template. Primed by the HTBI set, a first-round RT-PCR was run on the TCR CDR3. MiXCR, run by TCRdb on the multiplex PCR reads, gives a single entry per CDR3 protein. The data contain roughly 510,000 distinct CDR3 sequences, roughly 20% of them singletons. The PBMCs had their origin in 10 ml of fresh peripheral blood. This clonotype was found many times.

Sequencing was done on a sample of blood. This sequence originates from a man aged 18 to 30 with Graves' hyperthyroidism. The chain combines TRBV19 with TRBJ1-5; D gene unclear. The CDR3 DNA follows: TGTGCCAGTAGGGGGTTCGGCAATCAGCCCCAGCATTTT. It encodes CASRGFGNQPQHF.